What follows are 20 T cell receptor beta chains derived from one specimen sequenced in a study of blood T cell repertoires in COVID-19. Method: immunoSEQ multiplex PCR; TCRdb's copy keeps in-frame clones and lacks some. The sample has 85,000 to 90,000 clones; 80% to 90% are singletons. The sample comprised peripheral blood. These receptors originate from a man aged 80 or over with active or convalescent COVID-19.

This clone was seen a handful of times. CDR3 residues: CASSERAYGYTF. In nucleotides, the CDR3 is TGTGCCAGCAGTGAGCGGGCCTATGGCTACACCTTC. V usage is TRBV12-3 or TRBV12-4 and J usage is TRBJ1-2; D gene ambiguous. The V and J ends lost 5 bases and 4 bases respectively, with 8 bases between them. CDR3 length: 12 residues.

The count of this clone is one. The chain is built from TRBV6-1 and TRBJ1-1; D not resolved. Germline CDR1 and CDR2: MNHNS and SASEGT. The CDR3 contains 12 residues. V was cut by 3 bases and J by 8 bases, with 10 bases left in between. Here the CDR3 DNA reads TGTGCCAGCAGTGAGGGAGGCAGGGAAGCTTTCTTT. Amino acids: CASSEGGREAFF.

The genes are TRBV19 and TRBJ1-1; D not certain. The CDR3 runs 15 residues. Germline V lookup: CDR1 LNHDA, CDR2 SQIVND (reference sequence). V lost 1 base and J 8 bases, leaving 17 bases between the germline ends. CDR3 nucleotides: TGTGCCAGTAGTATAGGCGATTTCATAAGCCTCGAAGCTTTCTTT. Translation gives CASSIGDFISLEAFF.

This clone was recorded once. This chain connects TRBV29-1 to TRBJ2-1; 10 bases agree with TRBD2. The CDR3 consists of 13 residues. With 4 bases clipped from V and 9 bases from J, the junction kept 6 bases outside the gene matches. Germline V gene data show CDR1 as SQVTM and CDR2 as ANQGSEA. The CDR3 DNA sequence: TGCAGCGTTGCGCCTAGCGGGGGTGGTGAGCAGTTCTTC. Translating gives CSVAPSGGGEQFF.

The chain carries TRBV7-3 and TRBJ2-3; maybe TRBD2 (6 bases). CDR1 is SGHTA and CDR2 is FQGTGA in the germline V gene. V dropped 3 bases and J dropped 2 bases, with 18 bases sitting between them. This CDR3 comprises 17 residues. The CDR3 spells CASSLGGGTDYTDTQYF. The CDR3 region has the DNA TGTGCCAGCAGCTTGGGCGGCGGGACGGACTACACAGATACGCAGTATTTT.

This clone has just a few counts. CDR3 residues: CASSTWGGTEAFF. In DNA, the CDR3 is TGTGCCAGCAGCACATGGGGGGGCACTGAAGCTTTCTTT. The chain uses TRBV7-9 and TRBJ1-1, with TRBD1 as a possible D gene (5 bases). Trimming cost V 5 bases and J 4 bases, with 11 bases left between them. Germline V gene lookup returns CDR1 SEHNR and CDR2 FQNEAQ (reference sequence). This CDR3 comprises 13 residues.

The chain couples TRBV12-3 or TRBV12-4 to TRBJ2-1, with 10 bases aligning to TRBD2. The CDR3 length is 11 residues. The V segment lost 9 bases and the J segment 7 bases; nucleotides outside the gene matches: 0. CDR3: CASSGRNEQFF. In DNA form, the CDR3 reads TGTGCCAGTAGCGGGAGGAATGAGCAGTTCTTC.

V is TRBV5-1 and J is TRBJ2-1; the match to TRBD2 covers 10 bases. Germline V CDR1 and CDR2: SGHRS, YFSETQ. The CDR3 extends over 18 amino acids. V lost 4 bases, J lost 3 bases, and 13 bases stayed unmatched. The CDR3 DNA reads TGCGCCAGCAGCGGAATGGGGTGGGCTAGCGGGGGCTACAATGAGCAGTTCTTC. This sequence encodes CASSGMGWASGGYNEQFF. The entire variable domain, with the rest obtained from reference TRBV5-1 and TRBJ2-1, is as follows: KAGVTQTPRYLIKTRGQQVTLSCSPISGHRSVSWYQQTPGQGLQFLFEYFSETQRNKGNFPGRFSGRQFSNSRSEMNVSTLELGDSALYLCASSGMGWASGGYNEQFFGPGTRLTVL.

V gene TRBV19 combines with J gene TRBJ1-6; TRBD1 matches at 10 bases. CDR1 LNHDA and CDR2 SQIVND come from the germline V gene (reference sequence). CDR3 size: 15 residues. J gave up 6 bases and V 6 bases, and 5 bases lay outside the gene matches. CDR3 bases: TGTGCCAGTAGAGGACAGGGGGTTGTTAATTCACCCCTCCACTTT. This encodes CASRGQGVVNSPLHF.

The chain uses TRBV30 and TRBJ2-1, with 7 nucleotides matching TRBD2. After removal of 4 bases from V and 8 bases from J, the junction contained 8 bases not matched to a gene. The CDR3 spans 13 residues. The germline CDR1 and CDR2 sequences are GTSNPN and SVGIG (reference sequence). CDR3: CAWNKGRADEQFF. The CDR3 DNA is TGTGCCTGGAATAAGGGGAGGGCCGATGAGCAGTTCTTC.

The chain uses TRBV6-5 and TRBJ2-1; the match to TRBD2 covers 8 bases. Germline trimming cut 7 bases from V and 0 bases from J; bases unmatched to any gene: 5. Germline CDR1 is MNHEY and CDR2 is SVGAGI. CDR3 length: 15 amino acids. CDR3 sequence reads: CASNTSGSSYNEQFF. The CDR3 DNA follows: TGTGCCAGCAACACCAGCGGGAGCTCCTACAATGAGCAGTTCTTC.

CDR3 region: CASSRAAFIGTNTGELFF. The CDR3 bases are TGTGCCAGCTCACGGGCAGCCTTCATTGGTACGAACACCGGGGAGCTGTTTTTT. This chain links TRBV18 with TRBJ2-2; D not certain. The CDR3 has 18 residues. The germline V and J ends were trimmed by 4 bases and 0 bases, with 18 bases remaining between them. Germline values: CDR1 KGHSH, CDR2 LQKENI.

The gene calls are TRBV27 and TRBJ1-5; weak D call: TRBD1 (5 bases). Germline CDR1 MNHEY, CDR2 SMNVEV (reference sequence). There are 14 residues in the CDR3. Between the trimmed V and J ends, which lost 5 bases and 5 bases, there was a span of 13 bases. This chain's CDR3 is CASSPQVAHQPQHF. The CDR3 DNA reads TGTGCCAGCAGTCCACAGGTGGCTCATCAGCCCCAGCATTTT.

The V gene is TRBV4-2, the J gene TRBJ2-3; TRBD2 agrees at 8 bases. The CDR3 has 16 amino acids. Germline lookup yields CDR1 LGHNA and CDR2 YNFKEQ. Trimming cost V 4 bases and J 0 bases; bases outside gene matches: 6. The CDR3 nucleotides are TGTGCCAGCAGCCGAATACTAGCGGCAAGCACAGATACGCAGTATTTT. Protein: CASSRILAASTDTQYF.

The chain employs TRBV5-4 and TRBJ2-2; TRBD2 aligns across 8 bases. Trimming cost V 6 bases and J 3 bases; bases outside gene matches: 4. CDR3 length: 14 residues. Germline V lookup: CDR1 SGHNT, CDR2 YYREEE (reference sequence). The CDR3 sequence: CASNRGGDTGELFF. For the CDR3, the DNA is TGTGCCAGCAACCGGGGGGGAGACACCGGGGAGCTGTTTTTT.

The gene calls are TRBV2 and TRBJ2-1, with 7 bases fitting TRBD2. CDR3 length: 18 residues. CDR1 and CDR2 (germline): SNHLY, FYNNEI. The trim removed 0 bases at V and 5 bases at J, leaving 13 bases unmatched. The CDR3 region has the DNA TGTGCCAGCAGTGAAGCGAGCTCTTGGTCTAGCGGAAACAATGAGCAGTTCTTC. It yields the protein CASSEASSWSSGNNEQFF.

V usage is TRBV3-1 (or the pseudogene TRBV3-2) and J usage is TRBJ2-1; 9 bases align to TRBD1. Germline loops: CDR1 LGHDT, CDR2 YNNKEL (reference sequence). The CDR3 covers 14 residues. The V gene end was trimmed by 1 base and the J gene end by 8 bases; junction bases not matched to a gene: 3. CDR3 loop: CASSQVTGGHEQFF. DNA for the CDR3: TGTGCCAGCAGCCAAGTAACAGGGGGCCATGAGCAGTTCTTC.

The genes are TRBV9 and TRBJ2-2; tentative D call: TRBD2 (6 bases). Germline V lookup: CDR1 SGDLS, CDR2 YYNGEE. This CDR3 spans 18 amino acids. Trimming pared 0 bases from V and 2 bases from J, leaving 17 bases between. The CDR3 region is CASSVAILLAGNTGELFF. For the CDR3, the DNA is TGTGCCAGCAGCGTAGCTATTCTTCTGGCGGGAAACACCGGGGAGCTGTTTTTT.

V gene TRBV25-1 combines with J gene TRBJ2-2, with TRBD2 matching 7 bases. Germline V gives CDR1 MGHDK, CDR2 SYGVNS. The J segment lost 8 bases and the V segment lost 4 bases, leaving 4 bases of the junction unmatched. The CDR3 sequence is 13 residues long. Here the CDR3 DNA reads TGTGCCAGCAGTGGGGGACTATTTGGGGAGCTGTTTTTT. It is translated as CASSGGLFGELFF. Based on the CDR3 plus reference TRBV25-1 and TRBJ2-2, the full variable domain is EADIYQTPRYLVIGTGKKITLECSQTMGHDKMYWYQQDPGMELHLIHYSYGVNSTEKGDLSSESTVSRIRTEHFPLTLESARPSHTSQYLCASSGGLFGELFFGEGSRLTVL.

V is TRBV5-1 and J is TRBJ2-2, with D hard to call. V was clipped by 4 bases and J by 0 bases, with 7 bases between them. CDR3 length: 14 residues. Germline V gene sequence: CDR1 SGHRS, CDR2 YFSETQ. CDR3 protein: CASSRESNTGELFF. CDR3 DNA: TGCGCCAGCAGCAGAGAGTCGAACACCGGGGAGCTGTTTTTT.